Each of the 24 T cell receptor beta chains below was sequenced from the same sample in a study of blood T cell repertoires in COVID-19. Libraries were prepared by immunoSEQ multiplex PCR; TCRdb keeps only in-frame clonotypes and omits some of them. The sample consists of 300,000 to 400,000 clones, 70% to 90% of them appearing once. The sample was peripheral blood. These receptors were collected from a woman aged 50 to 60 with active or convalescent COVID-19.

The chain links TRBV18 to TRBJ2-7; 8 bases match TRBD1. The V gene's germline CDR1 is KGHSH and CDR2 LQKENI. With 6 bases clipped from V and 4 bases from J, the junction kept 8 bases outside the gene matches. The CDR3 is made up of 14 amino acids. DNA of the CDR3: TGTGCCAGCTCCGGACAGGGAAGTCTGTACGAGCAGTACTTC. It yields the protein CASSGQGSLYEQYF.

This sequence joins TRBV6-2 or TRBV6-3 and TRBJ1-3; no clear D gene. Trimming cost V 2 bases and J 7 bases, with 12 bases left between them. Germline loops: CDR1 MNHEY, CDR2 SVGEGT. The CDR3 runs to 14 residues. The CDR3 DNA reads as TGTGCCAGCAGTTACCCCAACGCCCGGAACACCATATATTTT. Encoded protein: CASSYPNARNTIYF.

This clone was counted between two and nine times. The chain links TRBV12-5 to TRBJ1-3, with D unclear. Trimming stripped 2 bases from V and 1 base from J, with 3 bases between. CDR3 length equals 13 residues. CDR1 LGHNT and CDR2 FRNRAP come from the germline V gene. As DNA, the CDR3 is TGTGCTAGTGGTTTGTCTTCTGGAAACACCATATATTTT. This gives the protein CASGLSSGNTIYF. The complete variable domain, with remaining parts taken from reference TRBV12-5 and TRBJ1-3, reads DARVTQTPRHKVTEMGQEVTMRCQPILGHNTVFWYRQTMMQGLELLAYFRNRAPLDDSGMPKDRFSAEMPDATLATLKIQPSEPRDSAVYFCASGLSSGNTIYFGEGSWLTVV.

The V call is TRBV27, the J call TRBJ1-2; TRBD1 might be the D (5 bases). Trimming stripped 6 bases from V and 2 bases from J, with 10 bases between. Germline loops: CDR1 MNHEY, CDR2 SMNVEV (reference sequence). The CDR3 sequence is 13 residues long. CDR3: CASSPKGNYGYTF. DNA for the CDR3: TGTGCCAGCAGCCCAAAGGGGAACTATGGCTACACCTTC.

This clone was seen once. The chain uses TRBV9 and TRBJ2-2; the D gene is possibly TRBD2 (6 bases). V gave up 4 bases and J gave up 6 bases, with 13 bases separating them. CDR3 length: 14 amino acids. In germline, CDR1 is SGDLS, CDR2 YYNGEE. The CDR3 sequence: CASSPLLAPGELFF. CDR3 nucleotides: TGTGCCAGCAGCCCGCTGCTAGCGCCCGGGGAGCTGTTTTTT.

The rearrangement joins TRBV3-1 (or the pseudogene TRBV3-2) to TRBJ2-3; TRBD2 aligns across 13 bases. CDR3 length: 14 residues. Germline V gene sequence: CDR1 LGHDT, CDR2 YNNKEL (reference sequence). V dropped 4 bases and J dropped 5; count of bases not matched to a gene: 0. The CDR3 DNA reads as TGTGCCAGCAGCCGACTAGCGGGGGGAGATACGCAGTATTTT. Residues: CASSRLAGGDTQYF.

The chain combines TRBV28 with TRBJ1-4; no clear D. Germline CDR1 is MDHEN and CDR2 is SYDVKM. V lost 6 bases and J lost 6, with 14 bases in between. The CDR3 is 14 residues long. CDR3 coding DNA: TGTGCCAGCAGCTCCGTTGTAACGGATGAAAAACTGTTTTTT. It is translated as CASSSVVTDEKLFF.

The gene calls are TRBV7-9 and TRBJ1-1, with a tentative D call TRBD1 (5 bases). The germline V gene encodes CDR1 SEHNR and CDR2 FQNEAQ (reference sequence). The V end was cut by 5 bases, the J end by 0 bases, with 19 bases between. CDR3 size: 17 residues. CDR3 sequence: CASSPGHLLLMNTEAFF. The CDR3 DNA reads TGTGCCAGCAGCCCAGGACACTTACTCTTGATGAACACTGAAGCTTTCTTT.

The V gene is TRBV5-1, the J gene TRBJ2-5; possible D gene TRBD1, 5 bases. The CDR3 loop spans 14 amino acids. Germline loops: CDR1 SGHRS, CDR2 YFSETQ. The V end was cut by 5 bases, the J end by 0 bases, with 11 bases between. The CDR3 reads CASRGVRYQETQYF. The CDR3 DNA follows: TGCGCCAGCAGAGGGGTAAGATACCAAGAGACCCAGTACTTC.

The CDR3 nucleotides are TGCGCCAGCAGCTTGGGTTACTATTTGAACACCGGGGAGCTGTTTTTT. Protein sequence: CASSLGYYLNTGELFF. The genes are TRBV5-1 and TRBJ2-2; unclear D gene. Per the germline V gene, CDR1 is SGHRS and CDR2 is YFSETQ. This CDR3 region has 16 residues. V was pared by 0 bases and J by 1 base, with 10 bases between.

This sequence joins TRBV27 and TRBJ2-1, with 11 bases matching TRBD2. The germline CDR1 and CDR2 sequences are MNHEY and SMNVEV (reference sequence). V dropped 5 bases and J dropped 6; count of bases not matched to a gene: 6. The CDR3 extends over 15 amino acids. CDR3 sequence (DNA): TGTGCCAGCAGTCCCGGGACTAGCGGCATCAATGAGCAGTTCTTC. Its translation: CASSPGTSGINEQFF.

The chain carries TRBV5-5 and TRBJ2-1, with 8 bases lining up with TRBD2. V was clipped by 3 bases and J by 5 bases; unmatched bases: 7. The CDR3 is 15 amino acids. CDR1 and CDR2 from the germline V gene are SGHKS and YYEKEE (reference sequence). The CDR3 protein is CASSWMSGGDNEQFF. Written as DNA, the CDR3 is TGTGCCAGCAGCTGGATGAGCGGGGGCGACAATGAGCAGTTCTTC.

The chain combines TRBV3-1 (or the pseudogene TRBV3-2) with TRBJ1-3; D gene unclear. Germline V lookup: CDR1 LGHDT, CDR2 YNNKEL (reference sequence). There are 11 residues in the CDR3. V lost 5 bases and J lost 4, with 3 bases in between. The CDR3 bases are TGTGCCAGCAGCTCAGGAAACACCATATATTTT. Amino acids: CASSSGNTIYF.

This rearrangement joins TRBV6-2 or TRBV6-3 to TRBJ2-7; weak D call: TRBD2 (7 bases). The CDR3 runs 16 residues. Trimming took off 3 bases at V and 2 bases at J, with 17 bases between the two ends. The V gene's germline CDR1 is MNHEY and CDR2 SVGEGT. This chain's CDR3 is CASSYGGGPMPYEQYF. The CDR3 region has the DNA TGTGCCAGCAGTTATGGCGGGGGCCCAATGCCCTACGAGCAGTACTTC.

The rearrangement links TRBV4-1 to TRBJ1-1, with a possible D match to TRBD1 (6 bases). The V gene lost 3 bases and the J gene lost 1 base, with 15 bases spanning the gap. The length of the CDR3 is 16 residues. Germline V gene lookup returns CDR1 MGHRA and CDR2 YSYEKL. Written as DNA, the CDR3 is TGCGCCAGCAGCCAGCCGGGACAAGAGAAGAACACTGAAGCTTTCTTT. Protein product: CASSQPGQEKNTEAFF.

V usage is TRBV5-1 and J usage is TRBJ1-1; D perhaps matches TRBD1 (6 bases). The V gene lost 0 bases and the J gene lost 1 base, with 10 bases spanning the gap. This CDR3 comprises 15 residues. Germline V gene lookup returns CDR1 SGHRS and CDR2 YFSETQ. The CDR3 nucleotides read TGCGCCAGCAGCTTGGCTGGGACACAGAACACTGAAGCTTTCTTT. Translation gives CASSLAGTQNTEAFF.

In its sample, this clone was seen once. The chain links TRBV2 to TRBJ1-2; 8 bases are a match to TRBD1. The germline V gene has CDR1 SNHLY and CDR2 FYNNEI. The trim removed 2 bases at V and 3 bases at J, leaving 5 bases unmatched. CDR3 length equals 15 residues. CDR3 loop: CASSERTGNYYGYTF. DNA of the CDR3: TGTGCCAGCAGTGAACGGACAGGGAATTACTATGGCTACACCTTC.

The genes are TRBV7-9 and TRBJ1-4, with D perhaps TRBD1 (5 bases). The CDR3 is made up of 18 amino acids. CDR1 is SEHNR and CDR2 is FQNEAQ in the germline V gene (reference sequence). V was cut by 1 base and J by 7 bases, with 22 bases left in between. The CDR3 bases are TGTGCCAGCAGCTTAGGCCCTAGCGGGGGAGGCATGAGTGAAAAACTGTTTTTT. The encoded protein is CASSLGPSGGGMSEKLFF. The whole variable domain, filled in from reference TRBV7-9 and TRBJ1-4, reads DTGVSQNPRHKITKRGQNVTFRCDPISEHNRLYWYRQTLGQGPEFLTYFQNEAQLEKSRLLSDRFSAERPKGSFSTLEIQRTEQGDSAMYLCASSLGPSGGGMSEKLFFGSGTQLSVL.

This clone was found a few times. This chain joins TRBV7-9 and TRBJ2-1; 11 bases match TRBD2. The ends lost 4 bases at V and 2 bases at J; junction bases unmatched: 13. This CDR3 spans 19 amino acids. Germline CDR1 SEHNR, CDR2 FQNEAQ (reference sequence). Written as DNA, the CDR3 is TGTGCCAGCAGCTCCTACATCTACAAGGGACTAGCGGCCTACAATGAGCAGTTCTTC. Its translation: CASSSYIYKGLAAYNEQFF. Drawing the rest from reference TRBV7-9 and TRBJ2-1, the complete variable domain is DTGVSQNPRHKITKRGQNVTFRCDPISEHNRLYWYRQTLGQGPEFLTYFQNEAQLEKSRLLSDRFSAERPKGSFSTLEIQRTEQGDSAMYLCASSSYIYKGLAAYNEQFFGPGTRLTVL.

The V call is TRBV27, the J call TRBJ1-2; D gene ambiguous. The CDR3 sequence is 20 residues long. Germline V gene lookup returns CDR1 MNHEY and CDR2 SMNVEV (reference sequence). V was trimmed by 1 base and J by 3 bases, leaving 27 bases between them. In DNA, the CDR3 is TGTGCCAGCAGTTTATACCCCATCCCAACGGCCGGGGAGGGAGACTATGGCTACACCTTC. As protein: CASSLYPIPTAGEGDYGYTF.

The genes are TRBV7-9 and TRBJ1-3; D is uncertain. Germline loops: CDR1 SEHNR, CDR2 FQNEAQ (reference sequence). V shed 7 bases and J shed 7 bases, with 20 bases lying between them. This CDR3 region has 15 residues. For the CDR3, the DNA is TGTGCCAGCACCTCCGGGGTCGGCCTCTATAACACCATATATTTT. Its protein is CASTSGVGLYNTIYF.

The count of this clone is one. V and J are TRBV5-1 and TRBJ1-1; 10 bases are a match to TRBD1. This CDR3 spans 14 amino acids. Trimming removed 5 bases from V and 5 bases from J; junction bases left unmatched: 6. Germline V gene sequence: CDR1 SGHRS, CDR2 YFSETQ. The CDR3 loop is CASRRDRGGTEAFF. The CDR3 coding sequence is TGCGCCAGCAGAAGGGACAGGGGAGGGACTGAAGCTTTCTTT.

This clone was detected only once. The genes are TRBV5-1 and TRBJ2-7; 7 nucleotides line up with TRBD2. V dropped 4 bases and J dropped 6; count of bases not matched to a gene: 7. This CDR3 has 13 amino acids. CDR1 and CDR2 from the germline V gene are SGHRS and YFSETQ. The CDR3 protein is CASSLEPSGEQYF. CDR3 in DNA: TGCGCCAGCAGCCTTGAACCTAGCGGCGAGCAGTACTTC.

The rearrangement joins TRBV3-1 (or the pseudogene TRBV3-2) to TRBJ2-4, with unresolved D. The CDR3 extends over 15 amino acids. Germline V gene data show CDR1 as LGHDT and CDR2 as YNNKEL (reference sequence). V shed 0 bases and J shed 0 bases, with 6 bases lying between them. This CDR3 is CASSQEGVAKNIQYF. For the CDR3, the DNA is TGTGCCAGCAGCCAAGAAGGAGTAGCCAAAAACATTCAGTACTTC.